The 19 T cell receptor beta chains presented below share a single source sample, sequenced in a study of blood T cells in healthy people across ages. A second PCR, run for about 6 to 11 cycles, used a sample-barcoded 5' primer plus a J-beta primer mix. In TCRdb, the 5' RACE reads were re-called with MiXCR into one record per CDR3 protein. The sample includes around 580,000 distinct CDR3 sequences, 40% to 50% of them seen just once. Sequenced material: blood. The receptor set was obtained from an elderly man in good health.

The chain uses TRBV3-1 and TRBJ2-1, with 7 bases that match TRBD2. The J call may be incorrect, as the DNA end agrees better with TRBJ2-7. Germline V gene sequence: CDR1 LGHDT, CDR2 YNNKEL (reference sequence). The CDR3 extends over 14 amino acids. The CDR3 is CASSRASGHNEQYF. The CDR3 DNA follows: TGTGCCAGCAGCAGGGCTAGCGGCCACAATGAGCAGTACTTC.

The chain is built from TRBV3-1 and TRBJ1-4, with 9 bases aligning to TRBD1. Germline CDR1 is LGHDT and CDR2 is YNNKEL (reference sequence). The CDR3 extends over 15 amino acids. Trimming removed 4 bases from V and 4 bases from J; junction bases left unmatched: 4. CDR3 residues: CASSLDRGLNEKLFF. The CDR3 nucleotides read TGTGCCAGCAGCCTGGACAGGGGCCTTAATGAAAAACTGTTTTTT.

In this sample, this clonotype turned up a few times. The CDR3 loop is CASSLGDRDIQYF. Here the CDR3 DNA reads TGTGCCAGCAGCTTGGGGGACAGAGACATTCAGTACTTC. The chain is built from TRBV5-6 and TRBJ2-4; TRBD1 matches at 7 bases. Germline CDR1 and CDR2: SGHDT and YYEEEE. The J segment lost 8 bases and the V segment lost 0 bases, leaving 2 bases of the junction unmatched. CDR3 length: 13 residues.

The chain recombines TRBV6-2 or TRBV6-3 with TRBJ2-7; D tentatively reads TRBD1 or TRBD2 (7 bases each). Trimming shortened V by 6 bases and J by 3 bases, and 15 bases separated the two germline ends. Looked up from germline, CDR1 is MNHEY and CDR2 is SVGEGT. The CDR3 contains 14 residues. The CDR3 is CASRAGQINYEQYF. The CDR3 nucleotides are TGTGCCAGCAGAGCGGGACAGATCAACTACGAGCAGTACTTC.

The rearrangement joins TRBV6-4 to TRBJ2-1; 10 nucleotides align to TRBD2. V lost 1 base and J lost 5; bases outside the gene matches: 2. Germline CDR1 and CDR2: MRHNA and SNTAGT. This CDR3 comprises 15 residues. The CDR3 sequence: CASSDLAGGHNEQFF. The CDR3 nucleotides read TGTGCCAGCAGTGACTTAGCGGGGGGACACAATGAGCAGTTCTTC.

The chain's CDR3 is CASRATSGVIGELFF. CDR3 DNA: TGTGCCAGCAGGGCGACTAGCGGGGTCATCGGGGAGCTGTTTTTT. The chain employs TRBV2 and TRBJ2-2, with 11 positions matching TRBD2. In germline, CDR1 is SNHLY, CDR2 FYNNEI. The CDR3 is made up of 15 amino acids. The V and J ends lost 6 bases and 7 bases, in that order; junction bases with no gene match: 7.

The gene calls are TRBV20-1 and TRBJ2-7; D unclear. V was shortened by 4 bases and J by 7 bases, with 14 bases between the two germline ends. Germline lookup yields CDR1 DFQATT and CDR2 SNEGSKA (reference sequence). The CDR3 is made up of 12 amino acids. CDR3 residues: CSAKVAAREQYF. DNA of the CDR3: TGCAGTGCTAAAGTGGCAGCGAGGGAGCAGTACTTC.

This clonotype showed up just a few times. CDR3 nucleotide sequence: TGTGCCAGCAGCGCCCAAACACTGGGGCTAAGCACAGATACGCAGTATTTT. It translates to CASSAQTLGLSTDTQYF. The V and J genes are TRBV9 and TRBJ2-3; tentative D call: TRBD1 (5 bases). Germline V gene lookup returns CDR1 SGDLS and CDR2 YYNGEE. The CDR3 runs to 17 residues. V was clipped by 3 bases and J by 0 bases, with 17 bases between them.

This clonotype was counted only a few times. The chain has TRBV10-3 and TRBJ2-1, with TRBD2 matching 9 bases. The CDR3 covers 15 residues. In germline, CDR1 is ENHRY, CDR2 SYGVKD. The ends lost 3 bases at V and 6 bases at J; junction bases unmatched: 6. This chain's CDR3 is CAISDTAGGPNEQFF. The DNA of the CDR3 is TGTGCCATCAGTGACACGGCGGGAGGGCCCAATGAGCAGTTCTTC.

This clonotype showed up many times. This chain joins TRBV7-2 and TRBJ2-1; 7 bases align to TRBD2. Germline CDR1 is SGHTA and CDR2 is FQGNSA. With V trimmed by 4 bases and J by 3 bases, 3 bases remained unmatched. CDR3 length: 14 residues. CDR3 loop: CASSSRDYYNEQFF. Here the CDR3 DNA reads TGTGCCAGCAGCTCCCGGGACTACTACAATGAGCAGTTCTTC.

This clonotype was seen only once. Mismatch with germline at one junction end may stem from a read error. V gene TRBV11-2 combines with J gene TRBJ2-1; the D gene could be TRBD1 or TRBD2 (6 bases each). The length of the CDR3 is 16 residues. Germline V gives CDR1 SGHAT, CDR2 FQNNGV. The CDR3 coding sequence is TGTGCCAGCAGCTTAGTCCGGGGGCTTTCCTACAATGGGCAGTTCTTC. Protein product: CASSLVRGLSYNGQFF.

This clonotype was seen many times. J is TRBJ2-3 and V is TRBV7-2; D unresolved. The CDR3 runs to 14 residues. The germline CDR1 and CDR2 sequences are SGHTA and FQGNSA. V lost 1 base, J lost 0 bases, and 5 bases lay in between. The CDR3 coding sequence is TGTGCCAGCAGCTTAGGACACAGCACAGATACGCAGTATTTT. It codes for CASSLGHSTDTQYF.

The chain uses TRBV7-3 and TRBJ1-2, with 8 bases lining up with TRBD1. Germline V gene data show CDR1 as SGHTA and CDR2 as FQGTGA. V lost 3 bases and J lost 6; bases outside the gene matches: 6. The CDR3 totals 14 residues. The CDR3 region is CASSLGPQGDGYTF. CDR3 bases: TGTGCCAGCAGCTTGGGACCACAGGGGGATGGCTACACCTTC.

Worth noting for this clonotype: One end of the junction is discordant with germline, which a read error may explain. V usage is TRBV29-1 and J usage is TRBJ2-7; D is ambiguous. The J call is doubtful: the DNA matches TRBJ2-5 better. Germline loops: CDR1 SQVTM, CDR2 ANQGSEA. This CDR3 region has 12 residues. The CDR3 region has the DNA TGCAGCGTTGTAGGGATCCAAGGGACCCAGTACTTC. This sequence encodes CSVVGIQGTQYF.

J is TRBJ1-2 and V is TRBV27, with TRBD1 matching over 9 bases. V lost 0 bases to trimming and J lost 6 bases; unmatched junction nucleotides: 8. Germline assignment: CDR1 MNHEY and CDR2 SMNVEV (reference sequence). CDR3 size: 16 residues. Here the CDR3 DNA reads TGTGCCAGCAGTTTATCGCCCCCCGGGACAGGGAATGGCTACACCTTC. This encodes CASSLSPPGTGNGYTF.

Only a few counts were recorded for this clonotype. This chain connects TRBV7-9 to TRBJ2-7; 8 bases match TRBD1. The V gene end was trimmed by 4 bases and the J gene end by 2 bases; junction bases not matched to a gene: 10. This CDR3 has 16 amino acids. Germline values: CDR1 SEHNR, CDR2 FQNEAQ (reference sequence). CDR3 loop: CASSSPTGGSTYEQYF. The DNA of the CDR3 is TGTGCCAGCAGCTCGCCCACAGGGGGATCCACCTACGAGCAGTACTTC.

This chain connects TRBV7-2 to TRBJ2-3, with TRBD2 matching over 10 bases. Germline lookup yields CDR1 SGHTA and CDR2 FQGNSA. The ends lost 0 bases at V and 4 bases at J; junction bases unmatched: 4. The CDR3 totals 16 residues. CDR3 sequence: CASSLAASGSSDTQYF. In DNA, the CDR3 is TGTGCCAGCAGCTTAGCGGCTAGCGGGAGCTCAGATACGCAGTATTTT.

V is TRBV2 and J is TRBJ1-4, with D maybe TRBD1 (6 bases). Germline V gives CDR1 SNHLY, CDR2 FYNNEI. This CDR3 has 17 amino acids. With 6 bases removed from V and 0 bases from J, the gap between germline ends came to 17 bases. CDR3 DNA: TGTGCCAGCAGACGCAGGGAAAACAGGGCAACTAATGAAAAACTGTTTTTT. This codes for CASRRRENRATNEKLFF.

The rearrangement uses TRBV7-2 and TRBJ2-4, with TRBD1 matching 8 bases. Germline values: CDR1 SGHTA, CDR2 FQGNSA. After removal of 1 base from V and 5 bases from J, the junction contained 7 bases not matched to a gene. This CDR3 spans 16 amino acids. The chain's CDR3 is CASSLVAGGYQNIQYF. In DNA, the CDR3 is TGTGCCAGCAGCTTAGTGGCAGGGGGCTATCAAAACATTCAGTACTTC.